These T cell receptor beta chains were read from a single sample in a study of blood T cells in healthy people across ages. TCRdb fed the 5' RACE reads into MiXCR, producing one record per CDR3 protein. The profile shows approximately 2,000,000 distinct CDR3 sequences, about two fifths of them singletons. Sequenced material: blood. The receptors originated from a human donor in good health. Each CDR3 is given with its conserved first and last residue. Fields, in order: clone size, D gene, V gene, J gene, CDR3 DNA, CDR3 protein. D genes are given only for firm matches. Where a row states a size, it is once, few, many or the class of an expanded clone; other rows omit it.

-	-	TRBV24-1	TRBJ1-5	TGTGCCACCAGTCAAGGGGACGATCGGCCCCAGCATTTT	CATSQGDDRPQHF
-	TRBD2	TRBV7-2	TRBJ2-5	TGTGCCAGCAGCCCCCGAATGCTAGCGGGGGGGACAGAGACCCAGTACTTC	CASSPRMLAGGTETQYF
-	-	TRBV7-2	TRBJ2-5	TGTGCCAGCAGCCAACCATGGGGGGAGACCCAGTACTTC	CASSQPWGETQYF
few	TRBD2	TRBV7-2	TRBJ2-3	TGTGCCAGCAGCTTACACTTAGGACTAGCGGGGGGGCCCCCCACAGATACGCAGTATTTT	CASSLHLGLAGGPPTDTQYF
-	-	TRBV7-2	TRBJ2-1	TGTGCCAGCAGCTTCGAAAGTATAGCCAAAAACATTCAGTTCTTC	CASSFESIAKNIQFF
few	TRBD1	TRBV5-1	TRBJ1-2	TGCGCCAGCAGCTTGGTAACCGGGACAGGGGGCAAACGGTATGGCTACACCTTC	CASSLVTGTGGKRYGYTF
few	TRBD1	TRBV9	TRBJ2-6	TGTGCCAGCAGCGGCTCGGGACAGCTCTCTGGGGCCAACGTCCTGACTTTC	CASSGSGQLSGANVLTF
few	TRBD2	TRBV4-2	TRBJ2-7	TGTGCCAGCAGCCAAGATCCCCCCGGGGGGGGAGCCTGCGAGCAGTACTTC	CASSQDPPGGGACEQYF
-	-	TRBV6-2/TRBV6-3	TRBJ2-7	TGTGCCAGCAACCCGAGCGCCCTGAGCTCCTACGAGCAGTACTTC	CASNPSALSSYEQYF
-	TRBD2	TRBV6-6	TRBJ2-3	TGTGCCAGCAGTTACACCCAACTAGCGGGAGGCACAGATACGCAGTATTTT	CASSYTQLAGGTDTQYF
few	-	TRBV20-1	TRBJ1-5	TGCAGTGCTAGAGATCAAGGTTCAGGCAATCAGCCCCAGCATTTT	CSARDQGSGNQPQHF
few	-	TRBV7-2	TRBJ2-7	TGTGCCAGCAGCCCCGGGCCTGCCTACGAGCAGTACTTC	CASSPGPAYEQYF
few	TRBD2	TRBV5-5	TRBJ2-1	TGTGCCAGCAGAAGGACTAGCCCCAATGAGCAGTTCTTC	CASRRTSPNEQFF
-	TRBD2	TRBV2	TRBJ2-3	TGTGCCAGCCGATGGGGACTAGTAGAGACAGATACGCAGTATTTT	CASRWGLVETDTQYF
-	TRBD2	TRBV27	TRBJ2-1	TGTGCCAGCAGGATATCCGGACTAGCGGGGACTGAGCAGTTCTTC	CASRISGLAGTEQFF
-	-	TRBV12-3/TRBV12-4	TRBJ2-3	TGTGCCAGCAGGTCGACCAACACAGATACGCAGTATTTT	CASRSTNTDTQYF
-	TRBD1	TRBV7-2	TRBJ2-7	TGTGCCAGCAGCTCCTACAGGGGAAGCTCCTACGCGCAGTACTTC	CASSSYRGSSYAQYF
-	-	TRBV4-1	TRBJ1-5	TGCGCCAGCAGTCCGCTCCAGGGTGGAAGCAATCAGCCCCAGCATTTT	CASSPLQGGSNQPQHF
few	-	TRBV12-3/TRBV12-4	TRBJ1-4	TGTGCCAGCAGGGGGCGGGGTATGGGTGAAAAACTGTTTTTT	CASRGRGMGEKLFF
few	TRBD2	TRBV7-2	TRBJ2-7	TGTGCCAGCAGCTCGAGGAGCGGGGGGCAAACCTACGAGCAGTACTTC	CASSSRSGGQTYEQYF
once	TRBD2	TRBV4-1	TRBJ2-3	TGCGCCAGCAGCCGAGAGATTAGCGGGGGAAGGGCAGATACGCAGTATTTT	CASSREISGGRADTQYF
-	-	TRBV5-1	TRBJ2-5	TGCGCCAGCAGCTTCGTGGACGGACAAGAGACCCAGTACTTC	CASSFVDGQETQYF
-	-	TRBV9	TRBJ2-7	TGTGCCAGCAGCGCCCGGGGCGTAAGCTCCTACGAGCAGTACTTC	CASSARGVSSYEQYF
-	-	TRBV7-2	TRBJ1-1	TGTGCCAGCAGCTTGTTCATGAGCACTGAAGCTTTCTTT	CASSLFMSTEAFF
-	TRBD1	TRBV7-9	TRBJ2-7	TGTGCCAGCAGCTCAGGGGGTATAAGCGAGCAGTACTTC	CASSSGGISEQYF
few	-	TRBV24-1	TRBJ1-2	TGTGCCACCAGTAATTGGGACCTAGACTATGGCTACACCTTC	CATSNWDLDYGYTF
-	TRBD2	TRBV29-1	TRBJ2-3	TGCAGCGCTGGGACTAGCGGGGGACCCACAGATACGCAGTATTTT	CSAGTSGGPTDTQYF
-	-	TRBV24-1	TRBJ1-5	TGTGCCACCAGTCACAGGGACAATCAGCCCCAGCATTTT	CATSHRDNQPQHF
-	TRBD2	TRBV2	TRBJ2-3	TGTGCCAGCAGAAAAAGGTTAGGTCTAGCGGGGGCGACTAGCACAGATACGCAGTATTTT	CASRKRLGLAGATSTDTQYF
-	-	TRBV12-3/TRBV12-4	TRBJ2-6	TGTGCCAGCAGTTTAGGGTGGTCTGGGGCCAACGTCCCGACTTTC	CASSLGWSGANVPTF
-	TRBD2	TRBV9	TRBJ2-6	TGTGCCAGCAGCGTAGACGGGGGGTCTGGGGCCAACGTCCTGACTTTC	CASSVDGGSGANVLTF
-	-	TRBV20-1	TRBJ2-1	TGCAGTGCCCTTCGGACTACCAGCTCCTACAATGAGCAGTTCTTC	CSALRTTSSYNEQFF
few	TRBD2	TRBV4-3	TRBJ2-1	TGCGCCAGCAGCCAAGATCTTCGGGCTAGCGGGTTCTACAATGAGCAGTTCTTC	CASSQDLRASGFYNEQFF
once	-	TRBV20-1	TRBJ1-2	TGCAGTGCTCTCGCCTCAGCTAACTATGGCTACACCTTC	CSALASANYGYTF
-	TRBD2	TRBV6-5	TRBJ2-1	TGTGCCAGCAGTTCCGGGACTAGCGCTAATGAGCAGTTCTTC	CASSSGTSANEQFF
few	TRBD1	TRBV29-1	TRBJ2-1	TGCAGCGCCACGGTCGGACAGGGGGGGAGCGGGGAGCAGTTCTTC	CSATVGQGGSGEQFF
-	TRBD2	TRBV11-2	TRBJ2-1	TGTGCCAGCAGCTTAGTCTTCCAGGCGGGGGTTAATGAGCAGTTCTTC	CASSLVFQAGVNEQFF
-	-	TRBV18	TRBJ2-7	TGTGCCAGCTCACCACGGGACACACCCCACGAGCAGTACTTC	CASSPRDTPHEQYF
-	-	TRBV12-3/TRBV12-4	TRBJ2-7	TGTGCCAGCAGTCCCCCAGTGGGGCCCTCCTACGAGCAGTACTTC	CASSPPVGPSYEQYF
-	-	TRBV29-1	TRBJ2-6	TGCAGCGTTAAAGCTGGGGCCAACGTCCTGACTTTC	CSVKAGANVLTF
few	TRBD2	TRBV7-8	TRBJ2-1	TGTGCCAGCAGCCCGGGACTAGCGATCTACAATGAGCAGTTCTTC	CASSPGLAIYNEQFF
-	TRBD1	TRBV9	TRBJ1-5	TGTGCCAGCGGTCGACAGGGAATCAACACTGAACGGTCTCAGCCCCAGCATTTT	CASGRQGINTERSQPQHF
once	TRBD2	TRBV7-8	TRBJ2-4	TGTGCCAGCAGCCTAGGACTAGCGGGGGCCACCTTTTTCTATGAGCAGTACTTC	CASSLGLAGATFFYEQYF
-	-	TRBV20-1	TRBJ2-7	TGCAGTGCTCCGACCGACGGATCATTCTCCTACGAGCAGTACTTC	CSAPTDGSFSYEQYF
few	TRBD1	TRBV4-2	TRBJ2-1	TGTGCCAGCAGCCAAACAGAGGGACAGCTAAACTACAATGAGCAGTTCTTC	CASSQTEGQLNYNEQFF
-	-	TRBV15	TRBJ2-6	TGTGCCACCAGCAGCTACTCTGGGGCCAACGTCCTGACTTTC	CATSSYSGANVLTF
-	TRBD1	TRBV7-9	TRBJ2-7	TGTGCCAGCAGCTTAGGAGTTATGACAGGGAAGCAGTACTTC	CASSLGVMTGKQYF
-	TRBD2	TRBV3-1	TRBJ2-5	TGTGCCAGCAGCACAACCTTAGCGGGAGGGCAGACCCAGTACTTC	CASSTTLAGGQTQYF
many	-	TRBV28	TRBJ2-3	TGTGCCAGCAGTCTTACCCAAATCCAGGATACGCAGTATTTT	CASSLTQIQDTQYF
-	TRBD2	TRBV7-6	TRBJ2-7	TGTGCCAGCAGCTTAGTTGCTAGCGGGGGGCCTCTCTCCTACGAGCAGTACTTC	CASSLVASGGPLSYEQYF
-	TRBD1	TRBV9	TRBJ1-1	TGTGCCAGCAGCGCGGGGGACAGGTCAAACACTGAAGCTTTCTTT	CASSAGDRSNTEAFF
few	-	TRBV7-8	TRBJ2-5	TGTGCCAGCAGCAAGAGGGCTCCCGACAGTGGCCTTGTCAAGATAGAGACCCAGTACTTC	CASSKRAPDSGLVKIETQYF
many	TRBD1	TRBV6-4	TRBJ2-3	TGTGCCAGCAGTGAGGGGACAGGGGCTTCAGATACGCAGTATTTT	CASSEGTGASDTQYF